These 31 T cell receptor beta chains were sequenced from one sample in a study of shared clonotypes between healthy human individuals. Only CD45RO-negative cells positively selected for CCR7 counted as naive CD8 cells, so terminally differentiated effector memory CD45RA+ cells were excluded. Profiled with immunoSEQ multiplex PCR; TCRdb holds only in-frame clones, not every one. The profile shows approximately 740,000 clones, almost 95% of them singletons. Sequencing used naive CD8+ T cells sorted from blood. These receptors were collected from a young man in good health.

In DNA, the CDR3 is TGTGCCAGCAGTTTGACAGGGCGCGCCTACGAGCAGTACTTC. This codes for CASSLTGRAYEQYF. The chain is built from TRBV11-1 and TRBJ2-7, with 7 bases aligning to TRBD1. The CDR3 has 14 amino acids. Germline CDR1 SGHAT, CDR2 FQDESV (reference sequence). Trimming cost V 6 bases and J 2 bases; bases outside gene matches: 7.

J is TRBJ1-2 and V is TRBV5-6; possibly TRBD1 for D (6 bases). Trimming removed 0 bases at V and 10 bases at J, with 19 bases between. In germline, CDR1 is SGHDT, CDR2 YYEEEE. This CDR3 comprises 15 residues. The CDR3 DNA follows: TGTGCCAGCAGCTTGGGGCTGGGGGCAACTATAGCCTACACCTTC. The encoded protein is CASSLGLGATIAYTF.

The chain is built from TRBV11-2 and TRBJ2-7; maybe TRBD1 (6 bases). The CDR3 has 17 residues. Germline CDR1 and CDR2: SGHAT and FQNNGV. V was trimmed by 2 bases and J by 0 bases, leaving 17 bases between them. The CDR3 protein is CASSLFMGHDPSYEQYF. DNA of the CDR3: TGTGCCAGCAGCTTATTTATGGGACACGACCCCTCCTACGAGCAGTACTTC. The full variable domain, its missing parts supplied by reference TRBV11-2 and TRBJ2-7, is EAGVAQSPRYKIIEKRQSVAFWCNPISGHATLYWYQQILGQGPKLLIQFQNNGVVDDSQLPKDRFSAERLKGVDSTLKIQPAKLEDSAVYLCASSLFMGHDPSYEQYFGPGTRLTVT.

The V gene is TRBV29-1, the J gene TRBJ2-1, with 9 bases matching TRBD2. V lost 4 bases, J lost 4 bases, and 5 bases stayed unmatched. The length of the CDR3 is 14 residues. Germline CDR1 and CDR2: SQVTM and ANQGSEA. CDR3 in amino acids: CSVGWTSEYNEQFF. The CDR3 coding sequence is TGCAGCGTTGGTTGGACTAGCGAGTACAATGAGCAGTTCTTC.

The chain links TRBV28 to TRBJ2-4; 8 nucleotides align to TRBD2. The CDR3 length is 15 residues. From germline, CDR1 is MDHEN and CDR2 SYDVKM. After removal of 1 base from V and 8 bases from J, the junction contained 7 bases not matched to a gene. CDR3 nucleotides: TGTGCCAGCAGTTTATCATCGGGAGGGTTGGACATTCAGTACTTC. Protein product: CASSLSSGGLDIQYF.

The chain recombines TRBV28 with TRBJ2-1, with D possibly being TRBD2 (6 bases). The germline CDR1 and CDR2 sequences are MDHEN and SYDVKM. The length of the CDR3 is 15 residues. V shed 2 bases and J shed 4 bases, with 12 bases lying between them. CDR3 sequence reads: CASSLHSGLYNEQFF. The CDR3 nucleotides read TGTGCCAGCAGTTTACATAGCGGACTGTACAATGAGCAGTTCTTC.

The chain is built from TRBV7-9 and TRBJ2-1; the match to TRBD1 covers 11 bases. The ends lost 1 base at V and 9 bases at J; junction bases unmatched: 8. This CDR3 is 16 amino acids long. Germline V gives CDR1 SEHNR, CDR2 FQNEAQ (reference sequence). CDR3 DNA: TGTGCCAGCAGCTTAGGCAGGACAGGGGGCGTAATTGAGCAGTTCTTC. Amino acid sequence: CASSLGRTGGVIEQFF.

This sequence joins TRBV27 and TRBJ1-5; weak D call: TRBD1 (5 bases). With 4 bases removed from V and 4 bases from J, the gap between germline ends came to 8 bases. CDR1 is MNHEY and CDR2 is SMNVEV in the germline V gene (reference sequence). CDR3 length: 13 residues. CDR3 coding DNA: TGTGCCAGCAGTTGGGGCAAGAATCAGCCCCAGCATTTT. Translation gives CASSWGKNQPQHF.

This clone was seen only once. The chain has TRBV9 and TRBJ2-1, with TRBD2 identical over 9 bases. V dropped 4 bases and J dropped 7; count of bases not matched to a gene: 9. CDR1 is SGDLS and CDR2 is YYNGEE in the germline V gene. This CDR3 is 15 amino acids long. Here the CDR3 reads CASSTLAGSGNEQFF. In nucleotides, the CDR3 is TGTGCCAGCAGCACCCTAGCGGGGTCCGGGAATGAGCAGTTCTTC. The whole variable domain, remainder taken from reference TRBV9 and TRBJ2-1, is DSGVTQTPKHLITATGQRVTLRCSPRSGDLSVYWYQQSLDQGLQFLIQYYNGEERAKGNILERFSAQQFPDLHSELNLSSLELGDSALYFCASSTLAGSGNEQFFGPGTRLTVL.

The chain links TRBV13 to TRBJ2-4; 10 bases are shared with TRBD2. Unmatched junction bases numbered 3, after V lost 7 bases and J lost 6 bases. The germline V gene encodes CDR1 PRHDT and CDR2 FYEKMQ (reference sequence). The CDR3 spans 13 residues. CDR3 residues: CASTRTSGNIQYF. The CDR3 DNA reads TGTGCCAGCACCCGGACTAGCGGAAACATTCAGTACTTC.

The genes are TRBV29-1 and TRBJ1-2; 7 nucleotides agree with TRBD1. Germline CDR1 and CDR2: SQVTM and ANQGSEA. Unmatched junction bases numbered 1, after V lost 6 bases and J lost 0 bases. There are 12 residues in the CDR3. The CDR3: CSVGTANYGYTF. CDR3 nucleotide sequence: TGCAGCGTCGGGACAGCTAACTATGGCTACACCTTC.

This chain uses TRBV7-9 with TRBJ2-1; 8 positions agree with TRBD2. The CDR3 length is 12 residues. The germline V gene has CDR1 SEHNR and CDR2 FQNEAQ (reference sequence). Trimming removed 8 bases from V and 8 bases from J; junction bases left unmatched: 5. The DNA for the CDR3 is TGTGCCAGCTCCCCGGGGGGGGATGAGCAGTTCTTC. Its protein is CASSPGGDEQFF.

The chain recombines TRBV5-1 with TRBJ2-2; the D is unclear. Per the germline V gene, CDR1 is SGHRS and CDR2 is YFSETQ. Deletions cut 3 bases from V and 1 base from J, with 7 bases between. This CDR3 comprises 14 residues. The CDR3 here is CASSSYKNTGELFF. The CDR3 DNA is TGCGCCAGCAGCTCATATAAGAACACCGGGGAGCTGTTTTTT.

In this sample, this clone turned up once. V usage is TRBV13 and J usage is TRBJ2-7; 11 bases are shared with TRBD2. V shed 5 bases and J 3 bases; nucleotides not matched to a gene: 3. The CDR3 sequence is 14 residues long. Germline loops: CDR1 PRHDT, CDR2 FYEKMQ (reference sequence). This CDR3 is CASSPGLADYEQYF. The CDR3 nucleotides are TGTGCCAGCAGCCCGGGACTAGCGGACTACGAGCAGTACTTC.

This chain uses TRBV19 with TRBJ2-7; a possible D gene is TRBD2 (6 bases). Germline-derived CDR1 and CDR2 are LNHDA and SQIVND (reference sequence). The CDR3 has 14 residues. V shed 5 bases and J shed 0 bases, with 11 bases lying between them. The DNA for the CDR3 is TGTGCCAGTAGTGTAGCGGCAAGCTCCTACGAGCAGTACTTC. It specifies CASSVAASSYEQYF. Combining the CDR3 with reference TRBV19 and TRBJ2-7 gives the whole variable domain DGGITQSPKYLFRKEGQNVTLSCEQNLNHDAMYWYRQDPGQGLRLIYYSQIVNDFQKGDIAEGYSVSREKKESFPLTVTSAQKNPTAFYLCASSVAASSYEQYFGPGTRLTVT.

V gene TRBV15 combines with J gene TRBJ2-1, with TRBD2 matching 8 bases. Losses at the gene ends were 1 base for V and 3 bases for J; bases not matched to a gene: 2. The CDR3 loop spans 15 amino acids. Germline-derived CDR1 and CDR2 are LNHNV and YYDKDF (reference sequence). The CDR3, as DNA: TGTGCCACCAGCAGAGTTAGCGGGGACTACAATGAGCAGTTCTTC. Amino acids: CATSRVSGDYNEQFF.

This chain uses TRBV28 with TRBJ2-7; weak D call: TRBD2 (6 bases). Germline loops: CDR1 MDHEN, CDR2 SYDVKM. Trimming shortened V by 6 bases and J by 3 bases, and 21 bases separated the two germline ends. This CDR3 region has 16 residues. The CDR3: CASSHRNSGSLYEQYF. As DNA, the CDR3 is TGTGCCAGCAGCCATAGAAATAGCGGCTCCCTCTACGAGCAGTACTTC.

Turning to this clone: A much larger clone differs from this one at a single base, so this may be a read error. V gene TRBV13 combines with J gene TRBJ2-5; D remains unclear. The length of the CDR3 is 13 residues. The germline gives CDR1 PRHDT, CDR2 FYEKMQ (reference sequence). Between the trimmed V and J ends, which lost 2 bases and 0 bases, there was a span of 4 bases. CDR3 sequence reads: CASSLSYQETQYF. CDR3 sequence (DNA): TGTGCCAGCAGCTTATCGTACCAAGAGACCCAGTACTTC.

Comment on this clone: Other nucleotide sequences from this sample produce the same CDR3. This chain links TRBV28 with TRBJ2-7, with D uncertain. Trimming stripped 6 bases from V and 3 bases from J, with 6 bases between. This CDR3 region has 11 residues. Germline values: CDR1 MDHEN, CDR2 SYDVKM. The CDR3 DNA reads TGTGCCAGCAGCTCCGACTACGAGCAGTACTTC. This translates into CASSSDYEQYF.

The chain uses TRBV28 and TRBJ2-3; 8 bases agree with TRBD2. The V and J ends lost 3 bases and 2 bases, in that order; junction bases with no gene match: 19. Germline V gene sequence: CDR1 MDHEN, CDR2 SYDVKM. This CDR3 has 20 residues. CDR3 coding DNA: TGTGCCAGCAGTTTTCGGAGCGGGAGCCTCCGAAAGGGGTACACAGATACGCAGTATTTT. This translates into CASSFRSGSLRKGYTDTQYF.

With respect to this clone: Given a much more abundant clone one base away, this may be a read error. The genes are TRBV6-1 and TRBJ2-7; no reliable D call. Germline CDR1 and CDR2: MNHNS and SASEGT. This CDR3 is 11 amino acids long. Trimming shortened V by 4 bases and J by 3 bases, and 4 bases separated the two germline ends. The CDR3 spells CASSGNYEQYF. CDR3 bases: TGTGCCAGCAGTGGGAACTACGAGCAGTACTTC.

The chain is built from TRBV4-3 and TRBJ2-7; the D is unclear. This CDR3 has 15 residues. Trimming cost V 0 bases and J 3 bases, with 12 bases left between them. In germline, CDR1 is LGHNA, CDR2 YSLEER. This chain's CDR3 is CASSQEAEANYEQYF. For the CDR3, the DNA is TGCGCCAGCAGCCAAGAGGCAGAAGCTAACTACGAGCAGTACTTC.

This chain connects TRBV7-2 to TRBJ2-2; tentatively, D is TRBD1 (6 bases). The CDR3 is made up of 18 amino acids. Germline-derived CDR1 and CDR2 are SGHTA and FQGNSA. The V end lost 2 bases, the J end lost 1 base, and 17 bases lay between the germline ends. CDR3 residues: CASSLPGTLIMNTGELFF. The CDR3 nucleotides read TGTGCCAGCAGCTTACCCGGGACACTAATCATGAACACCGGGGAGCTGTTTTTT.

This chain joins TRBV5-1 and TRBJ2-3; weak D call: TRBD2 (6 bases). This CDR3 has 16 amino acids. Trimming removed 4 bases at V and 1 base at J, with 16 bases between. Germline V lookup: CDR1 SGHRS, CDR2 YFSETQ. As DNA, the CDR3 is TGCGCCAGCAGCGGGGAGGTCGGGGATCGCACAGATACGCAGTATTTT. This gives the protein CASSGEVGDRTDTQYF.

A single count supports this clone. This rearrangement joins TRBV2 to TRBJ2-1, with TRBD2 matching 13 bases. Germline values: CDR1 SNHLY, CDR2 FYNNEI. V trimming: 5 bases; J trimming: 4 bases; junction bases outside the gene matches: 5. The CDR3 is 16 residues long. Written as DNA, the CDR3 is TGTGCCAGCAGTTTGGGACTAGCGGGGACGTACAATGAGCAGTTCTTC. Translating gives CASSLGLAGTYNEQFF.

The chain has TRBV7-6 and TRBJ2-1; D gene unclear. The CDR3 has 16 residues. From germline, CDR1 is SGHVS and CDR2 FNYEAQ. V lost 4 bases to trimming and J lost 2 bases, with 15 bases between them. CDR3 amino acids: CASSSPTYRPYNEQFF. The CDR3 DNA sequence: TGTGCCAGCAGCTCGCCAACATACCGCCCCTACAATGAGCAGTTCTTC.

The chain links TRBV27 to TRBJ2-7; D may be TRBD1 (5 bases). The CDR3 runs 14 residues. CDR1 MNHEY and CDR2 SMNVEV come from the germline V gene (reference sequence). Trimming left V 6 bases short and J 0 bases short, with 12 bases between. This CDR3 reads CASSQTELSYEQYF. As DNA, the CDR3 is TGTGCCAGCAGCCAGACAGAGCTCTCCTACGAGCAGTACTTC.

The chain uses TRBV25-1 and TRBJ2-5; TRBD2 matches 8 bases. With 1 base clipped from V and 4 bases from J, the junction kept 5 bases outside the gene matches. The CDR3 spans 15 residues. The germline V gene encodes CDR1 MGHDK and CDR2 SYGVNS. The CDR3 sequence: CASSEWGLAGETQYF. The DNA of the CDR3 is TGTGCCAGCAGTGAATGGGGGCTAGCGGGAGAGACCCAGTACTTC.

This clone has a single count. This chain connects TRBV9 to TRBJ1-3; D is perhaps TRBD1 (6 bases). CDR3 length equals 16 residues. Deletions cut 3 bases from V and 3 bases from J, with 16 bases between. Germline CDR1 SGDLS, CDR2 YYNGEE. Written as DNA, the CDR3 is TGTGCCAGCAGCGAAAAGGGGGTAGGGGTTGGAAACACCATATATTTT. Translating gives CASSEKGVGVGNTIYF.

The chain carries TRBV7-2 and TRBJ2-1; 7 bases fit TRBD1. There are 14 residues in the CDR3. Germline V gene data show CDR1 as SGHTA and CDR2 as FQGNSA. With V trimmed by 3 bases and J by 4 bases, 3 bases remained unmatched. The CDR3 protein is CASSFLGQYNEQFF. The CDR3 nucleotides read TGTGCCAGCAGCTTCTTGGGACAGTACAATGAGCAGTTCTTC.

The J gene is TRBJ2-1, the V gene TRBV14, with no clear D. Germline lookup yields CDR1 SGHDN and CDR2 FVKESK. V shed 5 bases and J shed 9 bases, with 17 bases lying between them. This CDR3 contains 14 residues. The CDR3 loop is CASSDPRHFAEQFF. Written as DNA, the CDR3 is TGTGCCAGCAGCGACCCCCGACATTTCGCTGAGCAGTTCTTC. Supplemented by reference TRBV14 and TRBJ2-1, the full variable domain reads EAGVTQFPSHSVIEKGQTVTLRCDPISGHDNLYWYRRVMGKEIKFLLHFVKESKQDESGMPNNRFLAERTGGTYSTLKVQPAELEDSGVYFCASSDPRHFAEQFFGPGTRLTVL.